Sequencing of this T cell receptor (delta chain) was carried out in a study of gamma-delta chains in newborns, infants, children. TCRdb re-processed the reads via CATT. The repertoire includes about 15,000 delta-chain clones, 7.3% of them detected once, and about a fifth sits in the top ten. This CDR3 is built from 15 residues. Germline-derived CDR1 and CDR2 are GEAIGNYY and EKD. V dropped 5 bases and J dropped 1; count of bases not matched to a gene: 6. In this sample, this clone turned up a few times. This clonotype was sampled from a child who was a newborn, infant or young child, either healthy, febrile or measles-vaccinated (not recorded which). The chain recombines TRDV2 with TRDJ2; TRDD3 aligns across 7 bases. The specimen was blood. CDR3: CACGIRGVLTAQLFF. The CDR3, as DNA: TGTGCCTGTGGGATACGCGGAGTTTTGACAGCACAACTCTTCTTT.